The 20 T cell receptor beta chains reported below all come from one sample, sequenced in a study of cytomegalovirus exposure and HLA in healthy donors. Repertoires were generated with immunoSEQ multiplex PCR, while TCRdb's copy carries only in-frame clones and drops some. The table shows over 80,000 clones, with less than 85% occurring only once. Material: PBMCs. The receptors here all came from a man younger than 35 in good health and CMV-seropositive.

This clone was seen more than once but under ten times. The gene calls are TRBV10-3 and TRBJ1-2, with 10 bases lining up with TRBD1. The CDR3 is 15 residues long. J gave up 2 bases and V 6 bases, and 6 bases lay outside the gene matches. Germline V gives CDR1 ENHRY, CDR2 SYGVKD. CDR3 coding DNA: TGTGCCATCAGGGGACAGGGGAGGGAGAACTATGGCTACACCTTC. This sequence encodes CAIRGQGRENYGYTF.

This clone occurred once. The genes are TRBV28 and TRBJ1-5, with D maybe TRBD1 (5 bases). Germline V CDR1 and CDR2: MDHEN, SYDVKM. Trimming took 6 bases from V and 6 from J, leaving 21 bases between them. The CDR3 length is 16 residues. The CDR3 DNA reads TGTGCCAGCAGACAAGCAAGTGGCAGGGACTTTCAGCCCCAGCATTTT. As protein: CASRQASGRDFQPQHF.

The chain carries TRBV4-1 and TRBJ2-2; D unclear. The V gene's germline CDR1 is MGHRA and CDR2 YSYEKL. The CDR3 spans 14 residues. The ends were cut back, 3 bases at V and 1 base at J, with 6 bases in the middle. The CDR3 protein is CASSHLENTGELFF. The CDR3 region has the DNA TGCGCCAGCAGCCACCTAGAGAACACCGGGGAGCTGTTTTTT.

The DNA for the CDR3 is TGTGCCAGCAGTGAATATATCTTTAGCACAGATACGCAGTATTTT. It translates to CASSEYIFSTDTQYF. The chain recombines TRBV25-1 with TRBJ2-3; D gene unclear. From germline, CDR1 is MGHDK and CDR2 SYGVNS. The CDR3 is made up of 15 amino acids. Trimming removed 0 bases at V and 0 bases at J, with 7 bases between.

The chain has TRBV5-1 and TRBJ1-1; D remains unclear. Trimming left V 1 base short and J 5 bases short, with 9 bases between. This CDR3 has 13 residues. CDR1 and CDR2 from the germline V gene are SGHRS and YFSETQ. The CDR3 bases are TGCGCCAGCAGCTTGCGGGAAAAGACTGAAGCTTTCTTT. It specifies CASSLREKTEAFF. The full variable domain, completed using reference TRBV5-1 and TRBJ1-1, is KAGVTQTPRYLIKTRGQQVTLSCSPISGHRSVSWYQQTPGQGLQFLFEYFSETQRNKGNFPGRFSGRQFSNSRSEMNVSTLELGDSALYLCASSLREKTEAFFGQGTRLTVV.

The CDR3, as DNA: TGTGCCATCACCCGGGGGGGGATCGGCACAGATACGCAGTATTTT. This translates into CAITRGGIGTDTQYF. The J gene is TRBJ2-3, the V gene TRBV10-3; 8 nucleotides align to TRBD2. The V segment lost 7 bases and the J segment 1 base; nucleotides outside the gene matches: 7. The CDR3 contains 15 residues. Per the germline V gene, CDR1 is ENHRY and CDR2 is SYGVKD.

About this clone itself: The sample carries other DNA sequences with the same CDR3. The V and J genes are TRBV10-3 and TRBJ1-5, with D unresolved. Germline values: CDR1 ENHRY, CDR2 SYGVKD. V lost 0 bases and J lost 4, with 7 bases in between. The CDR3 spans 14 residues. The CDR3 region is CAISESERNQPQHF. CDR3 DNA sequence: TGTGCCATCAGTGAGTCCGAGAGGAATCAGCCCCAGCATTTT.

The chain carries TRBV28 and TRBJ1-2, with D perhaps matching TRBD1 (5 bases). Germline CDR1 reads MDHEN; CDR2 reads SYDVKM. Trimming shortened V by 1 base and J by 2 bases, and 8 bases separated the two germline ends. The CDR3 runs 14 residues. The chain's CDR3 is CASSLLRGNYGYTF. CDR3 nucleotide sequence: TGTGCCAGCAGTTTATTGCGGGGGAACTATGGCTACACCTTC.

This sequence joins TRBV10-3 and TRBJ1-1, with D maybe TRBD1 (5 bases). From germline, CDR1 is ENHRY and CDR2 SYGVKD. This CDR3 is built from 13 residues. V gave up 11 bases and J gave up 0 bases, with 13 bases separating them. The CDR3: CAYCADMNTEAFF. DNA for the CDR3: TGTGCCTACTGCGCGGACATGAACACTGAAGCTTTCTTT.

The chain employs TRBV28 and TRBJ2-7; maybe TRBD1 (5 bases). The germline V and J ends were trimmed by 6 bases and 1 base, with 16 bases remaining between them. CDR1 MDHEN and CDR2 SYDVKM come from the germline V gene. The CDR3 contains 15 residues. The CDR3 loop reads CASSKGWPGSYEQYV. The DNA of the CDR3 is TGTGCCAGCAGCAAAGGCTGGCCAGGGTCCTACGAGCAGTACGTC.

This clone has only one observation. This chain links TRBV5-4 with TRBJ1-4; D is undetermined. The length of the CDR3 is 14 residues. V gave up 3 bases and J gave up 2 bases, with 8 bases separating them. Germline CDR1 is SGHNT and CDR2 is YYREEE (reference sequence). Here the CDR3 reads CASSSGLTNEKLFF. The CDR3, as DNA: TGTGCCAGCAGCTCAGGACTGACTAATGAAAAACTGTTTTTT.

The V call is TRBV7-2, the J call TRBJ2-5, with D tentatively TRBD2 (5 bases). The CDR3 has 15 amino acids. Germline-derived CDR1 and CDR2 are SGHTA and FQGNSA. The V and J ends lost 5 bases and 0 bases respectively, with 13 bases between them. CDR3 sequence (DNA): TGTGCCAGCAGCATCAACGGGATGTACCAAGAGACCCAGTACTTC. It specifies CASSINGMYQETQYF.

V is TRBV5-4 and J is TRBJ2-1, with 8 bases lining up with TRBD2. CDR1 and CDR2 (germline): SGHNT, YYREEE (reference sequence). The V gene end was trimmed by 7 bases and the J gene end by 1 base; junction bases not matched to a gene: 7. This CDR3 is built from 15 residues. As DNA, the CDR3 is TGTGCCAGCGAGAGTACTAGCGGATCCTACAATGAGCAGTTCTTC. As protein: CASESTSGSYNEQFF.

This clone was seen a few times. The CDR3 region is CASQGTGELFF. The CDR3 coding sequence is TGTGCCAGTCAGGGCACCGGGGAGCTGTTTTTT. This chain connects TRBV19 to TRBJ2-2; TRBD1 is a possible D gene (5 bases). The CDR3 spans 11 residues. Germline V gene lookup returns CDR1 LNHDA and CDR2 SQIVND (reference sequence). V was trimmed by 8 bases and J by 4 bases, leaving 5 bases between them.

The CDR3 sequence is CASSKTSSLRNEQFF. Written as DNA, the CDR3 is TGTGCCAGCAGTAAGACTAGCAGCTTACGGAATGAGCAGTTCTTC. This chain connects TRBV28 to TRBJ2-1; TRBD2 agrees at 7 bases. Germline assignment: CDR1 MDHEN and CDR2 SYDVKM. CDR3 length: 15 amino acids. Trimming cost V 5 bases and J 7 bases; bases outside gene matches: 11.

This CDR3 is CASSPRSLAGGGSEQFF. In DNA form, the CDR3 reads TGCGCCAGCAGTCCTCGGTCATTAGCGGGAGGTGGAAGTGAGCAGTTCTTC. This chain joins TRBV4-1 and TRBJ2-1; 10 nucleotides line up with TRBD2. Germline loops: CDR1 MGHRA, CDR2 YSYEKL. The CDR3 runs 17 residues. V shed 6 bases and J 9 bases; nucleotides not matched to a gene: 17.

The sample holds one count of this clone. CDR3 DNA: TGTGCCAGCTCACCAGCGTCCGGGTGGGATGAGCAGTTCTTC. Protein: CASSPASGWDEQFF. The chain joins TRBV18 to TRBJ2-1, with unresolved D. Looked up from germline, CDR1 is KGHSH and CDR2 is LQKENI. V was cut by 2 bases and J by 8 bases, with 13 bases left in between. CDR3 length: 14 amino acids.

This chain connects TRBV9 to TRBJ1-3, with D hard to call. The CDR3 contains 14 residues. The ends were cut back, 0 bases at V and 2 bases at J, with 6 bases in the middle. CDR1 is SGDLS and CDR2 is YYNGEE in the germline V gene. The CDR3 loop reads CASSVGGTGNTIYF. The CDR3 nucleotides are TGTGCCAGCAGCGTAGGAGGGACTGGAAACACCATATATTTT.

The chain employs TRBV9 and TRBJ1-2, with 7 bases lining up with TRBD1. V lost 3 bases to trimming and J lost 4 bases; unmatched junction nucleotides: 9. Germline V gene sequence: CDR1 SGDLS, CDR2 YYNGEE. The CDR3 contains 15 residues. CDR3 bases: TGTGCCAGCAGCGCAGTAGGGACAGCGCTCTATGGCTACACCTTC. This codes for CASSAVGTALYGYTF.

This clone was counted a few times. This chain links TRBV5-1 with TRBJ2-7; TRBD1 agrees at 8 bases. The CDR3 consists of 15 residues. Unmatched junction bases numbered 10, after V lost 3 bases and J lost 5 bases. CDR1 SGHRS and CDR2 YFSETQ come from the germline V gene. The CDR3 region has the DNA TGCGCCAGCAGCTGGGGTATCGGACAGGGCAACGAGCAGTACTTC. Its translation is CASSWGIGQGNEQYF.